What follows describes a single T cell receptor beta chain. Trimming pared 8 bases from V and 6 bases from J, leaving 11 bases between. The CDR3 has 12 residues. Germline loops: CDR1 SGHTA, CDR2 FQGTGA. Source study methods: Reference gene primer amplification yielded estimated nucleated cell counts. Sequencing used immunoSEQ multiplex PCR; TCRdb keeps in-frame clones, though not all of them. V and J calls and clone size are given by that table; D and trimming were obtained from the DNA. Found here are about 300,000 clones, 70% to 90% of them singletons; the top ten hold more than 9%. The sample originates from a study of blood T cell repertoires in COVID-19. Turning to the study itself: Spain, Italy and the United States supplied samples that represented acute and convalescent COVID-19. From T cells, B-cell-depleted T cells, or PBMCs came the material, which was cDNA or gDNA.

Each participant's cohort was designated according to participant-reported clinical history. This rearrangement joins TRBV7-3 to TRBJ2-1; maybe TRBD1 (7 bases). The sequencing sample was made of PBMCs or T cells enriched from blood (not recorded which). The source is a woman under 30 who had recovered from COVID-19. DNA of the CDR3: TGTGCCAGCCACCAGGGGGGCAATGAGCAGTTCTTC. This gives the protein CASHQGGNEQFF.